What follows describes a single T cell receptor (beta chain). Profiled with immunoSEQ multiplex PCR; TCRdb holds only in-frame clones, not every one. The data show hundreds of thousands of clones, with over 75% seen just once and 1% held by the top ten. Participants spanned ages about 18 to 90 years and resided in 20 to 30 US areas. This specimen comes from a study of blood T cell repertoires in COVID-19. Overall study context: Sample material is recorded as cDNA or gDNA derived from T cells, B-cell-depleted T cells, or PBMCs.

This TCR was recovered from a young man who had recovered from COVID-19. The specimen sequenced was PBMCs or T cells enriched from blood (not recorded which).

In nucleotides, the CDR3 is TGTGCCAGCAGCTTAGTCTTGGGAGAATACGAGCAGTACTTC. Its translation is CASSLVLGEYEQYF. The rearrangement links TRBV7-8 to TRBJ2-7, with TRBD2 as a possible D gene (5 bases). The V end was cut by 1 base, the J end by 4 bases, with 11 bases between. The CDR3 runs 14 residues. Germline V gives CDR1 SGHVS, CDR2 FQNEAQ.